The 30 T cell receptor beta chains below come from one sample, sequenced in a study of cytotoxic CD8 clonotypes in ibrutinib-treated CLL. Profiled with immunoSEQ multiplex PCR; TCRdb holds only in-frame clones, not every one. The table includes some 310,000 clones, about 77% detected once. The input for sequencing was PBMCs, taken before ibrutinib treatment. These TCRs come from a human donor with chronic lymphocytic leukemia.

This chain links TRBV4-2 with TRBJ1-4; D gene ambiguous. V lost 4 bases and J lost 0, with 12 bases in between. The CDR3 totals 16 residues. Germline V gene lookup returns CDR1 LGHNA and CDR2 YNFKEQ. CDR3 protein: CASSRREKATNEKLFF. In nucleotides, the CDR3 is TGTGCCAGCAGCCGGAGGGAGAAAGCAACTAATGAAAAACTGTTTTTT.

V and J are TRBV7-8 and TRBJ2-3, with D perhaps assigned TRBD1 or TRBD2 (5 bases each). V was pared by 4 bases and J by 5 bases, with 16 bases between. Per germline, CDR1 SGHVS and CDR2 FQNEAQ. The CDR3 loop spans 15 amino acids. CDR3 DNA sequence: TGTGCCAGCAGCTCAACCGGGGCAGGGAGAGATACGCAGTATTTT. Residues: CASSSTGAGRDTQYF.

This clone was counted once. V usage is TRBV7-9 and J usage is TRBJ2-7, with D possibly called TRBD1 or TRBD2 (5 bases each). The CDR3 length is 16 residues. The V gene's germline CDR1 is SEHNR and CDR2 FQNEAQ (reference sequence). Trimming took off 5 bases at V and 0 bases at J, with 17 bases between the two ends. CDR3 bases: TGTGCCAGCAGCGCAAGGATCGGGACGGGCTCCTACGAGCAGTACTTC. Protein product: CASSARIGTGSYEQYF. Full variable domain (rest looked up from reference TRBV7-9 and TRBJ2-7): DTGVSQNPRHKITKRGQNVTFRCDPISEHNRLYWYRQTLGQGPEFLTYFQNEAQLEKSRLLSDRFSAERPKGSFSTLEIQRTEQGDSAMYLCASSARIGTGSYEQYFGPGTRLTVT.

This clone was picked up one time. The chain joins TRBV7-9 to TRBJ2-1; 8 bases agree with TRBD1. The germline CDR1 and CDR2 sequences are SEHNR and FQNEAQ (reference sequence). This CDR3 has 17 amino acids. After removal of 4 bases from V and 5 bases from J, the junction contained 13 bases not matched to a gene. The CDR3 DNA reads as TGTGCCAGCAGCTCCTACCCGGACAGGGCCGGAAACAATGAGCAGTTCTTC. As protein: CASSSYPDRAGNNEQFF.

This sequence joins TRBV15 and TRBJ2-7, with TRBD1 identical over 9 bases. The CDR3 is 14 residues long. The V segment lost 3 bases and the J segment 3 bases; nucleotides outside the gene matches: 3. Germline V gene lookup returns CDR1 LNHNV and CDR2 YYDKDF (reference sequence). This CDR3 reads CATSSRDRDYEQYF. The CDR3 nucleotides read TGTGCCACCAGCAGCCGGGACAGGGACTACGAGCAGTACTTC.

The CDR3 here is CASSPRTSGSYEQYF. CDR3 in DNA: TGTGCCAGCAGCCCTAGGACTAGCGGGAGTTACGAGCAGTACTTC. The V gene is TRBV7-6, the J gene TRBJ2-7; 13 bases agree with TRBD2. The CDR3 is 15 amino acids. Unmatched junction bases numbered 5, after V lost 5 bases and J lost 4 bases. Germline values: CDR1 SGHVS, CDR2 FNYEAQ.

The rearrangement links TRBV7-9 to TRBJ2-1; 12 bases line up with TRBD2. The length of the CDR3 is 14 residues. V lost 4 bases, J lost 8 bases, and 3 bases stayed unmatched. CDR1 and CDR2 (germline): SEHNR, FQNEAQ (reference sequence). The CDR3 nucleotides are TGTGCCAGCAGCTGGACTAGCGGGAACGATGAGCAGTTCTTC. Translating gives CASSWTSGNDEQFF.

This clone has a handful of counts. V and J are TRBV27 and TRBJ1-2, with 8 positions matching TRBD1. J gave up 5 bases and V 8 bases, and 10 bases lay outside the gene matches. Germline V gives CDR1 MNHEY, CDR2 SMNVEV (reference sequence). The length of the CDR3 is 14 residues. CDR3 residues: CASRNLDRGYGYTF. For the CDR3, the DNA is TGTGCCAGCCGCAACTTAGACAGGGGATATGGCTACACCTTC.

The V gene is TRBV7-9, the J gene TRBJ2-7, with D possibly being TRBD2 (5 bases). The germline gives CDR1 SEHNR, CDR2 FQNEAQ (reference sequence). This CDR3 spans 15 amino acids. V lost 4 bases and J 4 bases, leaving 17 bases between the germline ends. In nucleotides, the CDR3 is TGTGCCAGCAGCTACTCGAGGGCCTCGTTGTACGAGCAGTACTTC. Its translation is CASSYSRASLYEQYF.

This clone showed up just once. The chain is built from TRBV6-5 and TRBJ2-7; D not certain. V was trimmed by 5 bases and J by 0 bases, leaving 11 bases between them. Germline V CDR1 and CDR2: MNHEY, SVGAGI. The CDR3 is 14 amino acids. The CDR3 here is CASSLALRSYEQYF. DNA of the CDR3: TGTGCCAGCAGTCTGGCTTTACGCTCCTACGAGCAGTACTTC.

The genes are TRBV4-3 and TRBJ2-1; 10 bases fit TRBD2. The CDR3 has 18 residues. V lost 1 base, J lost 4 bases, and 10 bases stayed unmatched. The germline CDR1 and CDR2 sequences are LGHNA and YSLEER. The CDR3 sequence is CASSQVWSGRATYNEQFF. In DNA form, the CDR3 reads TGCGCCAGCAGCCAAGTGTGGAGCGGGAGGGCCACTTACAATGAGCAGTTCTTC.

The chain links TRBV9 to TRBJ2-1; 8 nucleotides agree with TRBD2. The length of the CDR3 is 15 residues. Germline assignment: CDR1 SGDLS and CDR2 YYNGEE. V shed 0 bases and J 5 bases; nucleotides not matched to a gene: 4. The CDR3 is CASSVVAGPDNEQFF. For the CDR3, the DNA is TGTGCCAGCAGCGTAGTAGCGGGACCCGACAATGAGCAGTTCTTC.

The V gene is TRBV5-1, the J gene TRBJ2-3; 11 nucleotides match TRBD2. V lost 0 bases and J lost 4; bases outside the gene matches: 10. The germline V gene encodes CDR1 SGHRS and CDR2 YFSETQ. The CDR3 loop spans 18 amino acids. The CDR3 DNA follows: TGCGCCAGCAGCTTGGTTGTAGCGGGAGGGCCCTTGGCAGATACGCAGTATTTT. As protein: CASSLVVAGGPLADTQYF.

This chain links TRBV10-3 with TRBJ2-3; D possibly uses TRBD1 or TRBD2 (5 bases each). This CDR3 is 15 amino acids long. From germline, CDR1 is ENHRY and CDR2 SYGVKD. Trimming stripped 10 bases from V and 4 bases from J, with 21 bases between. The DNA of the CDR3 is TGTGCCAGCGAGTCTGGGGGACCGAGTGCAGATACGCAGTATTTT. It codes for CASESGGPSADTQYF.

The rearrangement uses TRBV6-5 and TRBJ2-4, with D tentatively TRBD1 (6 bases). V lost 6 bases and J 0 bases, leaving 12 bases between the germline ends. This CDR3 contains 15 residues. Germline values: CDR1 MNHEY, CDR2 SVGAGI. The CDR3 DNA follows: TGTGCCAGCAGCCAGGGGATGATAGCCAAAAACATTCAGTACTTC. This translates into CASSQGMIAKNIQYF.

The genes are TRBV14 and TRBJ2-7; no definite D call. CDR3 length equals 14 residues. V gave up 1 base and J gave up 3 bases, with 10 bases separating them. Germline V gene sequence: CDR1 SGHDN, CDR2 FVKESK. The CDR3: CASSQAGHHYEQYF. The CDR3 region has the DNA TGTGCCAGCAGCCAAGCCGGCCACCACTACGAGCAGTACTTC.

This clone was seen many times. The V and J genes are TRBV11-3 and TRBJ1-1; 7 nucleotides line up with TRBD1. The V gene's germline CDR1 is SGHNT and CDR2 YENEEA. The ends lost 3 bases at V and 2 bases at J; junction bases unmatched: 3. The CDR3 extends over 14 amino acids. The CDR3 region has the DNA TGTGCCAGCAGCTTCGGGACAGAAAACACTGAAGCTTTCTTT. This codes for CASSFGTENTEAFF.

The rearrangement links TRBV29-1 to TRBJ2-1; 11 bases map to TRBD2. V was clipped by 6 bases and J by 9 bases; unmatched bases: 10. CDR3 length equals 14 residues. Germline-derived CDR1 and CDR2 are SQVTM and ANQGSEA. As DNA, the CDR3 is TGCAGCGTCACAACTAGCGGGAGCGGCAGTGAGCAGTTCTTC. Translated, it gives CSVTTSGSGSEQFF.

J is TRBJ2-7 and V is TRBV6-5; TRBD1 agrees at 8 bases. The CDR3 has 14 residues. Germline CDR1 MNHEY, CDR2 SVGAGI. The J segment lost 1 base and the V segment lost 2 bases, leaving 1 base of the junction unmatched. CDR3 bases: TGTGCCAGCAGTTACGGGGACAGGTCCTACGAGCAGTACTTC. It yields the protein CASSYGDRSYEQYF.

CDR3 amino acids: CASSYSGGNTGELFF. In nucleotides, the CDR3 is TGTGCCAGCAGCTATAGCGGGGGTAACACCGGGGAGCTGTTTTTT. The V gene is TRBV6-5, the J gene TRBJ2-2, with 9 bases fitting TRBD2. The CDR3 length is 15 residues. V dropped 6 bases and J dropped 2; count of bases not matched to a gene: 4. In germline, CDR1 is MNHEY, CDR2 SVGAGI.

The rearrangement uses TRBV4-3 and TRBJ1-2; possible D gene TRBD1, 5 bases. Looked up from germline, CDR1 is LGHNA and CDR2 is YSLEER. Between the trimmed V and J ends, which lost 1 base and 5 bases, there was a span of 11 bases. There are 14 residues in the CDR3. The CDR3 spells CASSQAQGGYGYTF. CDR3 bases: TGCGCCAGCAGCCAAGCGCAGGGAGGTTATGGCTACACCTTC.

Here the CDR3 reads CASSRRLAGAGDEQFF. The CDR3 DNA reads TGCGCCAGCAGCCGCCGACTAGCGGGAGCGGGTGATGAGCAGTTCTTC. The chain employs TRBV4-3 and TRBJ2-1, with 12 positions matching TRBD2. The trim removed 4 bases at V and 8 bases at J, leaving 9 bases unmatched. CDR1 and CDR2 (germline): LGHNA, YSLEER. There are 16 residues in the CDR3.

This sequence joins TRBV5-6 and TRBJ1-5; no firm D call. V was trimmed by 3 bases and J by 4 bases, leaving 11 bases between them. CDR3 length: 14 amino acids. The germline V gene has CDR1 SGHDT and CDR2 YYEEEE. CDR3 bases: TGTGCCAGCAGCTCCACTTTGCCAAATCAGCCCCAGCATTTT. Its translation is CASSSTLPNQPQHF.

This chain joins TRBV19 and TRBJ2-3, with D hard to call. In germline, CDR1 is LNHDA, CDR2 SQIVND (reference sequence). V was pared by 6 bases and J by 5 bases, with 6 bases between. The CDR3 extends over 11 amino acids. The CDR3 spells CASRGLDTQYF. The CDR3 region has the DNA TGTGCCAGTAGAGGATTAGATACGCAGTATTTT.

The rearrangement joins TRBV11-2 to TRBJ2-5; D gene uncertain. CDR1 is SGHAT, CDR2 FQNNGV, per germline. Trimming stripped 5 bases from V and 0 bases from J, with 7 bases between. The CDR3 sequence is 13 residues long. The CDR3 coding sequence is TGTGCCAGCAGCAGAGACAACCAAGAGACCCAGTACTTC. Its translation is CASSRDNQETQYF.

The chain couples TRBV2 to TRBJ1-1, with unresolved D. V lost 2 bases and J 6 bases, leaving 22 bases between the germline ends. The CDR3 is made up of 17 amino acids. CDR1 is SNHLY and CDR2 is FYNNEI in the germline V gene. The chain's CDR3 is CASSEPSTRNIFAEAFF. CDR3 in DNA: TGTGCCAGCAGTGAACCATCGACCCGAAATATTTTCGCTGAAGCTTTCTTT.

In this sample, this clone turned up a few times. The V gene is TRBV5-1, the J gene TRBJ1-5; D not certain. The germline V gene has CDR1 SGHRS and CDR2 YFSETQ. This CDR3 is built from 15 residues. V dropped 0 bases and J dropped 0 bases, with 7 bases sitting between them. The CDR3 spells CASSLDGNSNQPQHF. Written as DNA, the CDR3 is TGCGCCAGCAGCTTGGACGGGAATAGCAATCAGCCCCAGCATTTT. The whole variable domain, filled in from reference TRBV5-1 and TRBJ1-5, reads KAGVTQTPRYLIKTRGQQVTLSCSPISGHRSVSWYQQTPGQGLQFLFEYFSETQRNKGNFPGRFSGRQFSNSRSEMNVSTLELGDSALYLCASSLDGNSNQPQHFGDGTRLSIL.

This clone was observed a single time. The chain uses TRBV2 and TRBJ2-3; perhaps TRBD2 as D (6 bases). The V gene lost 6 bases and the J gene lost 4 bases, with 14 bases spanning the gap. This CDR3 has 14 amino acids. CDR1 is SNHLY, CDR2 FYNNEI, per germline. The CDR3 region is CASRSGTQADTQYF. The CDR3, as DNA: TGTGCCAGCAGATCCGGGACTCAGGCAGATACGCAGTATTTT. The variable domain in full, completed from reference TRBV2 and TRBJ2-3, reads EPEVTQTPSHQVTQMGQEVILRCVPISNHLYFYWYRQILGQKVEFLVSFYNNEISEKSEIFDDQFSVERPDGSNFTLKIRSTKLEDSAMYFCASRSGTQADTQYFGPGTRLTVL.

This clone was observed once. This chain connects TRBV29-1 to TRBJ2-5; D call uncertain. Germline lookup yields CDR1 SQVTM and CDR2 ANQGSEA. This CDR3 spans 11 amino acids. The V end lost 5 bases, the J end lost 4 bases, and 8 bases lay between the germline ends. Here the CDR3 reads CSVRRGETQYF. The CDR3, as DNA: TGCAGCGTTAGAAGAGGAGAGACCCAGTACTTC.

For the CDR3, the DNA is TGTGCCAGCAGCCAAGCCAGGGGGAGCGGAAACACCATATATTTT. Its translation is CASSQARGSGNTIYF. V usage is TRBV11-2 and J usage is TRBJ1-3; 7 bases are a match to TRBD1. The CDR3 is made up of 15 amino acids. CDR1 SGHAT and CDR2 FQNNGV come from the germline V gene. Germline trimming cut 5 bases from V and 4 bases from J; bases unmatched to any gene: 8.